This record concerns one T cell receptor (beta chain) sequence. Treatment of the sample: preoperative locoregional IRX-2 cytokine immunotherapy. Samples came from a phase Ib trial of preoperative locoregional IRX-2 cytokine immunotherapy. V was trimmed by 3 bases and J by 4 bases, leaving 7 bases between them. CDR3 length equals 14 residues. The germline V gene encodes CDR1 MDHEN and CDR2 SYDVKM. The sample originates from a study of preoperative IRX-2 immunotherapy in early breast cancer. The repertoire was sequenced with immunoSEQ multiplex PCR; TCRdb's copy has only in-frame clones and lacks some. The sample holds around 30,000 clones; 82% are singletons and the top ten take 3.2%.

The sample here was taken from a patient treated with IRX-2 immunotherapy. The V gene is TRBV28, the J gene TRBJ1-6; D remains unclear. The receptor was isolated from a human donor with breast cancer. The CDR3 DNA follows: TGTGCCAGCAGTTTTGTGGAATATAATTCACCCCTCCACTTT. This sequence encodes CASSFVEYNSPLHF.